The 30 T cell receptor beta chains listed next were all sequenced from one sample in a study of glioma-infiltrating T cells. Amplification of TCR alpha and beta CDR3 regions from RNA used iRepertoire nested multiplex PCR. Each CDR3 protein is one row after TCRdb ran MiXCR on the multiplex PCR reads. The sample has 93,000 or so distinct CDR3 sequences, around 28% seen once. Specimen: glioma tissue, nonneoplastic brain tissue, or PBMCs (not recorded which). These receptors originate from a human donor with low-grade glioma or glioblastoma, undergoing nonglioma brain surgery, or in good health (not recorded which).

The chain links TRBV10-3 to TRBJ1-1, with a possible D match to TRBD1 (6 bases). With 6 bases removed from V and 2 bases from J, the gap between germline ends came to 13 bases. CDR1 and CDR2 (germline): ENHRY, SYGVKD. This CDR3 is built from 14 residues. CDR3 sequence: CAIRERQVNTEAFF. The CDR3 DNA is TGTGCCATCAGGGAGAGACAGGTCAACACTGAAGCTTTCTTT.

In regard to this clonotype: One base away lies a much larger clone, so this may be a sequencing read error. The genes are TRBV3-1 and TRBJ1-5; tentatively, D is TRBD1 (5 bases). Germline lookup yields CDR1 LGHDT and CDR2 YNNKEL (reference sequence). The CDR3 contains 16 residues. CDR3 in amino acids: CANSQGGVWSNQPQHF. The CDR3 DNA is TGTGCCAACAGCCAAGGAGGGGTTTGGAGCAATCAGCCCCAGCATTTT.

The chain employs TRBV5-6 and TRBJ1-2; the match to TRBD1 covers 10 bases. The ends lost 2 bases at V and 8 bases at J; junction bases unmatched: 3. The germline CDR1 and CDR2 sequences are SGHDT and YYEEEE. The CDR3 runs 13 residues. This chain's CDR3 is CASSFGQGDGYTF. The CDR3 region has the DNA TGTGCCAGCAGCTTCGGACAGGGGGACGGCTACACCTTC. Supplemented by reference TRBV5-6 and TRBJ1-2, the full variable domain reads DAGVTQSPTHLIKTRGQQVTLRCSPKSGHDTVSWYQQALGQGPQFIFQYYEEEERQRGNFPDRFSGHQFPNYSSELNVNALLLGDSALYLCASSFGQGDGYTFGSGTRLTVV.

In its sample, this clonotype was seen a few times. The chain combines TRBV7-3 with TRBJ1-1, with 8 bases matching TRBD1. The germline gives CDR1 SGHTA, CDR2 FQGTGA. The J segment lost 7 bases and the V segment lost 4 bases, leaving 14 bases of the junction unmatched. The CDR3 extends over 16 amino acids. Here the CDR3 DNA reads TGTGCCAGCAGCTCGACCGGGACAGGTCCCTTGGGTGAAGCTTTCTTT. Amino acids: CASSSTGTGPLGEAFF.

J is TRBJ2-3 and V is TRBV27; 11 bases fit TRBD2. Trimming cost V 6 bases and J 4 bases; bases outside gene matches: 9. Per the germline V gene, CDR1 is MNHEY and CDR2 is SMNVEV (reference sequence). This CDR3 region has 16 residues. The CDR3 reads CASSPNSGGAPDTQYF. CDR3 DNA sequence: TGTGCCAGCAGCCCTAATAGCGGGGGGGCCCCAGATACGCAGTATTTT.

This rearrangement joins TRBV4-2 to TRBJ1-1; a weak D match, TRBD1 (5 bases). In germline, CDR1 is LGHNA, CDR2 YNFKEQ. Between the trimmed V and J ends, which lost 0 bases and 5 bases, there was a span of 25 bases. The CDR3 loop spans 19 amino acids. The CDR3 coding sequence is TGTGCCAGCAGCCAAGATAAATTGATGGGGCGCTTTGGAATAACTGAAGCTTTCTTT. Translating it yields CASSQDKLMGRFGITEAFF.

On this clonotype itself: A read error may explain this, as a much larger clone is one base away. The chain links TRBV12-3 or TRBV12-4 to TRBJ2-7; weak D call: TRBD1 (6 bases). Trimming removed 5 bases from V and 8 bases from J, with 13 bases in between. The CDR3 is 12 amino acids. In DNA, the CDR3 is TGTGCCAGCAGTACAACCCAGGGGAAGCAGTACTTC. This codes for CASSTTQGKQYF.

This clonotype came up many times. The gene calls are TRBV4-3 and TRBJ1-1; no definite D call. This CDR3 has 17 amino acids. Trimming stripped 0 bases from V and 0 bases from J, with 14 bases between. CDR1 is LGHNA, CDR2 YSLEER, per germline. CDR3 DNA sequence: TGCGCCAGCAGCCAAGATACGGGGAATACAATGAACACTGAAGCTTTCTTT. This codes for CASSQDTGNTMNTEAFF.

This clonotype was found a few times. The CDR3 coding sequence is TGTGCCAGCAGGGAAAGCGGGGGGTACACCGGGGAGCTGTTTTTT. Translation gives CASRESGGYTGELFF. The chain uses TRBV2 and TRBJ2-2, with 9 bases aligning to TRBD2. CDR1 and CDR2 (germline): SNHLY, FYNNEI. CDR3 size: 15 residues. J lost 3 bases, V lost 6 bases, and 5 bases had no gene match. Using reference TRBV2 and TRBJ2-2 for the parts outside the CDR3, the full variable domain is EPEVTQTPSHQVTQMGQEVILRCVPISNHLYFYWYRQILGQKVEFLVSFYNNEISEKSEIFDDQFSVERPDGSNFTLKIRSTKLEDSAMYFCASRESGGYTGELFFGEGSRLTVL.

At least ten counts were recorded for this clonotype. The chain uses TRBV27 and TRBJ2-5, with 10 nucleotides matching TRBD2. Germline-derived CDR1 and CDR2 are MNHEY and SMNVEV (reference sequence). The CDR3 runs 14 residues. The trim removed 5 bases at V and 5 bases at J, leaving 5 bases unmatched. This chain's CDR3 is CASSRSGGAETQYF. Here the CDR3 DNA reads TGTGCCAGCAGTAGAAGCGGGGGGGCGGAGACCCAGTACTTC.

V gene TRBV11-1 combines with J gene TRBJ2-3; D possibly uses TRBD1 or TRBD2 (5 bases each). The CDR3 has 15 residues. CDR1 SGHAT and CDR2 FQDESV come from the germline V gene (reference sequence). The V end was cut by 5 bases, the J end by 2 bases, with 14 bases between. The CDR3 is CASSPGRANTDTQYF. In DNA, the CDR3 is TGTGCCAGCAGCCCGGGACGGGCAAACACAGATACGCAGTATTTT.

The CDR3 spells CASSFILQQGALVAEAFF. For the CDR3, the DNA is TGCGCCAGCAGCTTCATCCTTCAACAGGGGGCATTGGTCGCTGAAGCTTTCTTT. This sequence joins TRBV5-1 and TRBJ1-1; 9 positions agree with TRBD1. The germline V gene has CDR1 SGHRS and CDR2 YFSETQ. The CDR3 is 18 residues long. Trimming removed 2 bases from V and 6 bases from J; junction bases left unmatched: 17. The complete variable domain, with remaining parts taken from reference TRBV5-1 and TRBJ1-1, reads KAGVTQTPRYLIKTRGQQVTLSCSPISGHRSVSWYQQTPGQGLQFLFEYFSETQRNKGNFPGRFSGRQFSNSRSEMNVSTLELGDSALYLCASSFILQQGALVAEAFFGQGTRLTVV.

As to this clonotype: A read error is possible here, since a much larger clone lies one base away. The V gene is TRBV6-1, the J gene TRBJ2-1; perhaps TRBD2 as D (7 bases). Trimming stripped 11 bases from V and 5 bases from J, with 16 bases between. This CDR3 is built from 13 residues. In germline, CDR1 is MNHNS, CDR2 SASEGT. CDR3 DNA sequence: TGTGCCGGAGGACTAGGGGGTCACAATGAGCAGTTCTTC. This sequence encodes CAGGLGGHNEQFF.

This clonotype was counted ten times or more. The chain is built from TRBV7-9 and TRBJ2-4, with D maybe TRBD1 (6 bases). V lost 3 bases and J lost 5, with 17 bases in between. The CDR3 covers 16 residues. CDR1 and CDR2 from the germline V gene are SEHNR and FQNEAQ (reference sequence). The CDR3 bases are TGTGCCAGCAGCTTCCCCCGGACAGAGGCCCAAAACATTCAGTACTTC. Protein product: CASSFPRTEAQNIQYF.

This clonotype was detected ten times or more. The rearrangement links TRBV20-1 to TRBJ2-3; D may match TRBD1 or TRBD2 (5 bases each). This CDR3 has 15 amino acids. Germline V gene lookup returns CDR1 DFQATT and CDR2 SNEGSKA (reference sequence). Trimming removed 5 bases from V and 0 bases from J, with 15 bases in between. In nucleotides, the CDR3 is TGCAGTGCTCCGACCGGGACGCTTAGCACAGATACGCAGTATTTT. Amino acids: CSAPTGTLSTDTQYF.

This clonotype was recorded many times. The rearrangement joins TRBV7-2 to TRBJ1-4; D is unclear. V was trimmed by 4 bases and J by 4 bases, leaving 4 bases between them. The CDR3 has 12 amino acids. Germline CDR1 reads SGHTA; CDR2 reads FQGNSA. The CDR3 loop is CASSSGNEKLFF. The CDR3 DNA sequence: TGTGCCAGCAGCTCCGGTAATGAAAAACTGTTTTTT.

The V call is TRBV2, the J call TRBJ1-2; the D is unclear. The V and J ends lost 7 bases and 8 bases respectively, with 20 bases between them. The germline gives CDR1 SNHLY, CDR2 FYNNEI. The length of the CDR3 is 14 residues. CDR3 protein: CASKRSPLLGGYTF. CDR3 coding DNA: TGTGCCAGCAAAAGGTCACCCCTTCTAGGAGGCTACACCTTC.

This clonotype was counted a few times. V gene TRBV6-1 combines with J gene TRBJ2-5, with D tentatively TRBD2 (7 bases). CDR3 length: 15 amino acids. Per the germline V gene, CDR1 is MNHNS and CDR2 is SASEGT. Trimming took off 8 bases at V and 5 bases at J, with 21 bases between the two ends. This chain's CDR3 is CASGKGGASFETQYF. The DNA for the CDR3 is TGTGCCAGCGGGAAGGGGGGGGCTTCTTTTGAGACCCAGTACTTC.

A few counts support this clonotype. J is TRBJ2-7 and V is TRBV25-1, with 14 nucleotides matching TRBD2. The CDR3 sequence is 16 residues long. Trimming removed 6 bases from V and 3 bases from J; junction bases left unmatched: 7. CDR1 and CDR2 from the germline V gene are MGHDK and SYGVNS. The CDR3, as DNA: TGTGCCAGCAGCCCTGGGACTAGCGGGGGTTACTACGAGCAGTACTTC. It encodes CASSPGTSGGYYEQYF.

As concerns this clonotype: A read error may be the cause here, since a much bigger clone is one base away. The genes are TRBV7-2 and TRBJ1-1, with D unclear. This CDR3 has 13 residues. The germline gives CDR1 SGHTA, CDR2 FQGNSA. CDR3: CAGSFNRGTEAFF. CDR3 in DNA: TGTGCCGGCAGCTTTAACCGGGGCACTGAAGCTTTCTTT.

This clonotype was detected a few times. CDR3 bases: TGTGCCAGTAGTATACAGGGAATTTCTAACATTCAGTACTTC. The encoded protein is CASSIQGISNIQYF. The chain combines TRBV19 with TRBJ2-4; tentatively, D is TRBD1 (5 bases). Germline CDR1 is LNHDA and CDR2 is SQIVND (reference sequence). Deletions cut 2 bases from V and 7 bases from J, with 12 bases between. The CDR3 runs to 14 residues.

This clonotype was counted only a few times. The chain is built from TRBV3-1 and TRBJ1-1; D remains ambiguous. This CDR3 is built from 14 residues. The germline gives CDR1 LGHDT, CDR2 YNNKEL (reference sequence). Trimming pared 4 bases from V and 0 bases from J, leaving 9 bases between. The CDR3 spells CASSPRHLNTEAFF. In DNA, the CDR3 is TGTGCCAGCAGCCCTAGACATCTGAACACTGAAGCTTTCTTT. Full variable domain (rest looked up from reference TRBV3-1 and TRBJ1-1): DTAVSQTPKYLVTQMGNDKSIKCEQNLGHDTMYWYKQDSKKFLKIMFSYNNKELIINETVPNRFSPKSPDKAHLNLHINSLELGDSAVYFCASSPRHLNTEAFFGQGTRLTVV.

This clonotype turned up a few times. This chain joins TRBV19 and TRBJ2-1; perhaps TRBD2 as D (6 bases). Trimming removed 7 bases from V and 0 bases from J, with 16 bases in between. The CDR3 has 16 amino acids. CDR1 and CDR2 from the germline V gene are LNHDA and SQIVND (reference sequence). The CDR3 spells CASTPLAGSSYNEQFF. CDR3 nucleotide sequence: TGTGCCAGTACCCCTCTGGCGGGAAGCTCCTACAATGAGCAGTTCTTC.

This clonotype was picked up many times. The V and J genes are TRBV4-3 and TRBJ2-3, with TRBD1 as a possible D gene (6 bases). The V end lost 4 bases, the J end lost 1 base, and 12 bases lay between the germline ends. The germline V gene encodes CDR1 LGHNA and CDR2 YSLEER. The CDR3 has 15 amino acids. The CDR3 bases are TGCGCCAGCAGCCGAGGGGGAGCGGGCACAGATACGCAGTATTTT. Protein: CASSRGGAGTDTQYF.

Of note for this clonotype: This may stem from a read error, because a much larger clone lies one nucleotide away. V is TRBV6-1 and J is TRBJ2-7; D unresolved. V was pared by 5 bases and J by 1 base, with 12 bases between. CDR3 length equals 14 residues. Germline V gives CDR1 MNHNS, CDR2 SASEGT. DNA for the CDR3: TGTGCCAGCAGTCCCAAGGACGGGTCCTACGAGCAGTACTTC. Translating it yields CASSPKDGSYEQYF.

With regard to this clonotype: A read error may produce the germline difference seen at one junction end. The gene calls are TRBV6-6 and TRBJ1-4; perhaps TRBD1 as D (6 bases). CDR3 length: 19 residues. The V gene's germline CDR1 is MNHNY and CDR2 SVGAGI (reference sequence). The CDR3 reads CASSGQTRVPLLANEKLFF. The CDR3 nucleotides read TGTGCCAGCAGTGGACAGACCAGGGTCCCTCTGTTGGCTAATGAAAAACTATTTTTT.

The chain recombines TRBV11-2 with TRBJ1-5, with D possibly matching TRBD1 (6 bases). Trimming took off 8 bases at V and 8 bases at J, with 16 bases between the two ends. CDR1 is SGHAT, CDR2 FQNNGV, per germline. This CDR3 is 13 amino acids long. The DNA of the CDR3 is TGTGCCAGCGGGCGGACAGTCATGGAGCCCCAGCATTTT. It is translated as CASGRTVMEPQHF.

Concerning this clonotype itself: A much larger clone sits a single nucleotide away, making a read error possible. This rearrangement joins TRBV7-3 to TRBJ1-1; 8 bases match TRBD1. The CDR3 extends over 12 amino acids. Germline trimming cut 11 bases from V and 8 bases from J; bases unmatched to any gene: 10. Germline lookup yields CDR1 SGHTA and CDR2 FQGTGA. The CDR3 here is CAGQLGTGEAFF. Here the CDR3 DNA reads TGTGCCGGCCAGTTGGGGACAGGAGAAGCTTTCTTT.

There are a few counts of this clonotype. The chain is built from TRBV29-1 and TRBJ1-1, with a tentative D call TRBD1 (6 bases). V lost 2 bases and J lost 11, with 18 bases in between. This CDR3 is 13 amino acids long. Germline CDR1 and CDR2: SQVTM and ANQGSEA. The CDR3 bases are TGCAGCGTTGAATTTTTATTCACAGGGCCGGCTTTCTTT. It translates to CSVEFLFTGPAFF.

As regards this clonotype: Since a much larger clone is just one base distant, this may be a read error. The chain is built from TRBV18 and TRBJ2-3, with TRBD2 identical over 8 bases. The CDR3 contains 15 residues. Germline V CDR1 and CDR2: KGHSH, LQKENI. The CDR3 DNA is TGTGTCAGCTCACCACCCTTAGCGGGGTCAGATACGCAGTATTTT. Protein product: CVSSPPLAGSDTQYF.